The sequence of this T cell receptor (beta chain) was determined in a study of CD8 T cells in Susac syndrome. Notes on the study in general: In its TCR sequencing and HLA analysis, the study acknowledged that the number of individuals was relatively small.

The RNA, 0.5 to 1 ug, was put through reverse transcription using random hexamers. Amplification of the TCR beta CDR3 was carried out by immunoSEQ multiplex PCR, which spanned a total of 54 Vbeta and 13 Jbeta segments. From the immunoSEQ multiplex PCR reads, TCRdb called clonotypes with MiXCR, one entry per CDR3 protein. The sample yields 150,000 to 200,000 distinct CDR3 sequences, approximately 94% seen once. Remarks on this clonotype: Its antigen remains unidentified.

This CDR3 is built from 14 residues. Germline V gene data show CDR1 as MNHEY and CDR2 as SVGAGI. Trimming shortened V by 7 bases and J by 0 bases, and 12 bases separated the two germline ends. Sequencing was done on a sample of CD4+ T cells from PBMCs. The chain has TRBV6-5 and TRBJ1-1; D uncertain. This TCR came from a human donor with multiple sclerosis. CDR3 protein: CASNPGSLNTEAFF. CDR3 sequence (DNA): TGTGCCAGCAACCCTGGAAGCCTGAACACTGAAGCTTTCTTT.